Listed here are 17 T cell receptor beta chains from one sample, sequenced in a study of CD8 T cells in Susac syndrome. Random-hexamer reverse transcription was applied to about 0.5 to 1 ug RNA. TCRdb passed the immunoSEQ multiplex PCR reads through MiXCR, listing each CDR3 protein once. In the table there are roughly 330,000 distinct CDR3 sequences, about 91% of which are singletons. Sequenced input: CD4+ T cells from PBMCs. The origin of the receptors is a human donor with multiple sclerosis.

The chain combines TRBV28 with TRBJ2-4; the match to TRBD1 covers 8 bases. In germline, CDR1 is MDHEN, CDR2 SYDVKM. This CDR3 spans 18 amino acids. The V and J ends lost 3 bases and 0 bases, in that order; junction bases with no gene match: 10. DNA for the CDR3: TGTGCCAGCAGTTTGAAGGGACAGGCCTTTATAGCCAAAAACATTCAGTACTTC. Its protein product is CASSLKGQAFIAKNIQYF.

The chain has TRBV20-1 and TRBJ2-2; weak D call: TRBD1 (6 bases). CDR1 DFQATT and CDR2 SNEGSKA come from the germline V gene (reference sequence). V was cut by 6 bases and J by 3 bases, with 14 bases left in between. This CDR3 is built from 14 residues. The CDR3 DNA reads TGCAGTGCGCCCGGGACACCTGACACCGGGGAGCTGTTTTTT. This codes for CSAPGTPDTGELFF.

The chain links TRBV7-8 to TRBJ1-5, with D possibly being TRBD1 (5 bases). The ends were cut back, 4 bases at V and 0 bases at J, with 16 bases in the middle. The CDR3 consists of 17 residues. Germline V gene sequence: CDR1 SGHVS, CDR2 FQNEAQ. The CDR3 bases are TGTGCCAGCAGCTCTGGGCGACGGGGACTTAGCAATCAGCCCCAGCATTTT. Its translation is CASSSGRRGLSNQPQHF.

This clonotype was detected once. V and J are TRBV20-1 and TRBJ1-1; 7 nucleotides align to TRBD1. J gave up 7 bases and V 5 bases, and 10 bases lay outside the gene matches. CDR3 length: 13 residues. Germline CDR1 DFQATT, CDR2 SNEGSKA (reference sequence). The CDR3 protein is CSASIPGQYEAFF. The DNA for the CDR3 is TGCAGTGCTTCAATCCCGGGACAGTATGAAGCTTTCTTT.

A few counts support this clonotype. The chain couples TRBV7-8 to TRBJ1-2; D gene uncertain. This CDR3 region has 15 residues. Trimming removed 2 bases from V and 0 bases from J, with 10 bases in between. Germline V CDR1 and CDR2: SGHVS, FQNEAQ. The CDR3 region has the DNA TGTGCCAGCAGCTTATATGCAGGAACTAACTATGGCTACACCTTC. Translating it yields CASSLYAGTNYGYTF.

The chain carries TRBV27 and TRBJ2-7; 13 nucleotides match TRBD2. This CDR3 region has 17 residues. Germline V lookup: CDR1 MNHEY, CDR2 SMNVEV (reference sequence). Trimming removed 3 bases from V and 3 bases from J; junction bases left unmatched: 8. The CDR3 DNA sequence: TGTGCCAGCAGTTTTCGGGGACTAGCGGGATCAGTCTACGAGCAGTACTTC. Protein sequence: CASSFRGLAGSVYEQYF.

Written as DNA, the CDR3 is TGTGCCAGCAGCTTTCCGGGCCAACACTCTGGGGCCAACGTCCTGACTTTC. This translates into CASSFPGQHSGANVLTF. V usage is TRBV11-2 and J usage is TRBJ2-6; no clear D gene. V shed 3 bases and J shed 0 bases, with 12 bases lying between them. CDR1 is SGHAT and CDR2 is FQNNGV in the germline V gene. The CDR3 totals 17 residues.

V gene TRBV5-1 combines with J gene TRBJ2-7; tentative D call: TRBD2 (5 bases). CDR1 is SGHRS and CDR2 is YFSETQ in the germline V gene. Between the trimmed V and J ends, which lost 4 bases and 3 bases, there was a span of 14 bases. The CDR3 length is 14 residues. The chain's CDR3 is CASSEEDGYYEQYF. The CDR3 nucleotides are TGCGCCAGCAGCGAGGAGGACGGGTACTACGAGCAGTACTTC.

The CDR3 DNA reads TGTGCCAGCAGCCCTTCGACTAGCGCAAGGAATGAGCAGTTCTTC. Its translation: CASSPSTSARNEQFF. The chain uses TRBV4-2 and TRBJ2-1; 8 nucleotides align to TRBD2. With V trimmed by 4 bases and J by 7 bases, 9 bases remained unmatched. Germline V gene sequence: CDR1 LGHNA, CDR2 YNFKEQ. This CDR3 has 15 residues.

The DNA for the CDR3 is TGTGCCTGGAGTACGGGACAGACCTCTAGCACAGATACGCAGTATTTT. This encodes CAWSTGQTSSTDTQYF. The chain joins TRBV30 to TRBJ2-3; 7 bases are shared with TRBD1. J was trimmed by 0 bases and V by 2 bases; bases with no gene match: 8. CDR1 GTSNPN and CDR2 SVGIG come from the germline V gene (reference sequence). CDR3 length: 16 amino acids. Variable domain in full (rest from reference TRBV30 and TRBJ2-3): SQTIHQWPATLVQPVGSPLSLECTVEGTSNPNLYWYRQAAGRGLQLLFYSVGIGQISSEVPQNLSASRPQDRQFILSSKKLLLSDSGFYLCAWSTGQTSSTDTQYFGPGTRLTVL.

V and J are TRBV6-6 and TRBJ1-5, with 7 bases identical to TRBD1. Germline CDR1 is MNHNY and CDR2 is SVGAGI (reference sequence). J lost 3 bases, V lost 4 bases, and 9 bases had no gene match. The CDR3 is 16 amino acids. CDR3 amino acids: CASSLLSGTVNQPQHF. For the CDR3, the DNA is TGTGCCAGCAGTTTACTCAGCGGGACAGTCAATCAGCCCCAGCATTTT.

The chain has TRBV3-1 and TRBJ2-5; TRBD2 is a possible D gene (6 bases). This CDR3 spans 12 amino acids. The germline V and J ends were trimmed by 5 bases and 3 bases, with 7 bases remaining between them. From germline, CDR1 is LGHDT and CDR2 YNNKEL (reference sequence). The CDR3 sequence is CASSRREETQYF. The CDR3 DNA reads as TGTGCCAGCAGCAGGAGGGAAGAGACCCAGTACTTC.

V is TRBV7-9 and J is TRBJ1-4; D gene unclear. Germline CDR1 and CDR2: SEHNR and FQNEAQ (reference sequence). There are 14 residues in the CDR3. Trimming stripped 5 bases from V and 0 bases from J, with 7 bases between. CDR3 nucleotide sequence: TGTGCCAGCAGCACCGCCTCAACTAATGAAAAACTGTTTTTT. It yields the protein CASSTASTNEKLFF.

This clonotype showed up just a few times. V and J are TRBV20-1 and TRBJ1-1, with D tentatively TRBD1 (6 bases). V lost 1 base to trimming and J lost 1 base, with 7 bases between them. Germline values: CDR1 DFQATT, CDR2 SNEGSKA (reference sequence). The CDR3 is 13 amino acids. DNA for the CDR3: TGCAGTGCTAGAGTCAGGGGGAACACTGAAGCTTTCTTT. Protein: CSARVRGNTEAFF.

This chain uses TRBV19 with TRBJ1-2; TRBD1 matches 10 bases. This CDR3 has 12 amino acids. The V gene end was trimmed by 7 bases and the J gene end by 7 bases; junction bases not matched to a gene: 3. CDR1 and CDR2 (germline): LNHDA, SQIVND (reference sequence). In DNA form, the CDR3 reads TGTGCCAGTAATCGACAGGGGGCTGGCTACACCTTC. As protein: CASNRQGAGYTF.

This clonotype was seen a single time. This chain uses TRBV18 with TRBJ2-1, with a weak D call TRBD2 (5 bases). CDR1 is KGHSH and CDR2 is LQKENI in the germline V gene. V lost 1 base to trimming and J lost 2 bases, with 9 bases between them. CDR3 size: 15 residues. The CDR3 coding sequence is TGTGCCAGCTCACCACTTCGGGGTCCCTACAATGAGCAGTTCTTC. Residues: CASSPLRGPYNEQFF.

The chain recombines TRBV20-1 with TRBJ2-3, with 15 nucleotides matching TRBD2. The length of the CDR3 is 20 residues. Unmatched junction bases numbered 11, after V lost 0 bases and J lost 1 base. Germline CDR1 and CDR2: DFQATT and SNEGSKA (reference sequence). The CDR3 DNA sequence: TGCAGTGCTAGAGATTCGCGGACTAGCGGGAGGGCCGGGGGCACAGATACGCAGTATTTT. Residues: CSARDSRTSGRAGGTDTQYF.